The 2 T cell receptor beta chains in this list originate from one sample, sequenced in a study of shared clonotypes between healthy human individuals. Cells designated naive CD8 were CD45RO-negative and were positively selected for CCR7, with terminally differentiated effector memory CD45RA+ cells excluded. TCRdb's table, derived via immunoSEQ multiplex PCR, lists solely in-frame clones and lacks some. The sample lists about 820,000 clones, 90% to 95% occurring once. The sample comprised naive CD8+ T cells sorted from blood. The receptors were gathered from a man aged 25-45 years in good health.

The chain combines TRBV10-2 with TRBJ2-7; 9 nucleotides match TRBD1. V was clipped by 6 bases and J by 1 base; unmatched bases: 1. CDR3 length: 13 amino acids. CDR1 WSHSY and CDR2 SAAADI come from the germline V gene. CDR3 sequence: CASRDRGSYEQYF. The CDR3 DNA reads as TGCGCCAGCAGAGACAGGGGGTCCTACGAGCAGTACTTC.

With regard to this clone: One end of the junction is discordant with germline, which a read error may explain. The chain combines TRBV19 with TRBJ2-7; perhaps TRBD1 as D (6 bases). CDR1 is LNHDA and CDR2 is SQIVND in the germline V gene (reference sequence). The CDR3 is 10 amino acids. CDR3 sequence: CANNRDIVNF. The CDR3 coding sequence is TGTGCCAACAACCGGGACATCGTAAACTTC.